This T cell receptor (beta chain) was sequenced during a study of T-cell reconstitution after alpha-beta-depleted transplantation in children (dated by TCRdb to the mid-2010s). In terms of the full investigation: The study quantitatively tracked T-cell immune reconstitution after TCRalphabeta/CD19-depleted allogeneic hematopoietic cell transplantation in children using TCR repertoire profiling.

CDR1 and CDR2 (SGHDT, YYEEEE) derive from the germline V gene. The germline V end is reduced by 6 bases and the J end by 6 bases; junction bases left unmatched: 18. The CDR3 measures 17 amino acids from cysteine to phenylalanine. Only CDR3 DNA remains: 51 bases, in frame from the first base. What the authors observed across the whole study: Over subsequent months, a decline in hyperexpanded clone frequencies was noted, and after one year, T-cell counts and TCRbeta diversity were mostly ascribed to newly produced T cells. Apparently early alphabetaT-cell count recovery about two months after transplant reportedly relied on only several hundred rapidly expanded clones derived from non-depleted graft cells. In some patients, the high TCRbeta diversity seen at day 60 was put down to recipient T cells and intrathymic progenitors that had survived conditioning.

The intended sense of this specimen's treatment or condition label: allogeneic hematopoietic cell transplantation with graft depleted of TCRalphabeta T cells and CD19 B cells. TCRalphabeta/CD19-depleted allogeneic hematopoietic cell grafts were given to the transplant recipients, all of whom were children. The library was built by means of PCR. Sequenced using an Illumina HiSeq 2500. TCR libraries were prepared with molecular barcoding, using unique molecular identifiers to normalize TCRbeta repertoire quantification. TCRdb trimmed public reads at Q25 via fastp, called clones via MiXCR and kept in-frame beta chains. Merged by CDR3 protein, the rows form single entries marked with the most common genes and DNA. The sample profile shows a few hundred thousand distinct CDR3 sequences; 27% of them were found once. The top ten hold around 36% of the sample. As for this clonotype: It lacks a known antigen. Per-base qualities were not stored, and no clone one base away is much larger.

The receptor was derived from a boy in the first two years of life with Wiskott-Aldrich syndrome, due to receive a stem cell transplant. The sample here was PBMCs, taken before TCRalphabeta/CD19-depleted stem cell transplant. The chain links TRBV5-6 with TRBJ2-1, with TRBD2 matching 7 junction bases. In nucleotides, the sequence is TGTGCCAGCACCTTTAATCGGCGGGAGCGGTCTTCCAATGAGCAGTTCTTC. The encoded protein is CASTFNRRERSSNEQFF.